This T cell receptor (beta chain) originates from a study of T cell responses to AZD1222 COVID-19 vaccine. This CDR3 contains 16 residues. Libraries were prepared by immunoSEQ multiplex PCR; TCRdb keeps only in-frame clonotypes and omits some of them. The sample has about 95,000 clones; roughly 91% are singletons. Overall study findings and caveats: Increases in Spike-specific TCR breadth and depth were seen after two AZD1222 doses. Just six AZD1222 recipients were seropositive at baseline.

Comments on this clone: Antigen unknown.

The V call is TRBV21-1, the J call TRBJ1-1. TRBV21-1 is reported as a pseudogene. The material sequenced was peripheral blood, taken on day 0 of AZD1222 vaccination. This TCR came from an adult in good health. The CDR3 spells CASSKERQGGNTEAFF. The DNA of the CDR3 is TGTGCCAGCAGCAAAGAGAGGCAGGGAGGGAACACTGAAGCTTTCTTT.